This is a list of T cell receptor beta chains from one sample in a study of blood T cell repertoires in COVID-19. This table comes from immunoSEQ multiplex PCR, and its TCRdb copy is limited to in-frame clones, with some not included. The repertoire holds under 250,000 clones, with 90% to 95% as singletons. Sequencing input: peripheral blood. The receptors stem from a man aged 60-69 years with COVID-19, enrolled during active disease. Each CDR3 is given with its conserved first and last residue. The order of the fields is clone size, D gene, J gene, V gene, CDR3 DNA, CDR3 protein. The D gene is left open where the match is weak. Expanded clones get a size class; other rows say once, few or many, or leave the size out.

abundance: -; d_gene: -; j_gene: TRBJ1-5; v_gene: TRBV28; CDR3nt: TGTGCCAGCAGGCTGAGTTTCCGGGGACCCCAGCATTTT; CDR3aa: CASRLSFRGPQHF
abundance: -; d_gene: TRBD1; j_gene: TRBJ1-6; v_gene: TRBV6-6; CDR3nt: TGTGCCAGCAGTTCAGACAGGGGTGGGGGTCCCCTCCACTTT; CDR3aa: CASSSDRGGGPLHF
abundance: -; d_gene: -; j_gene: TRBJ1-6; v_gene: TRBV9; CDR3nt: TGTGCCAGCAGCGGGCTACACAGGGAAGGTTCACCCCTCCACTTT; CDR3aa: CASSGLHREGSPLHF
abundance: once; d_gene: -; j_gene: TRBJ2-1; v_gene: TRBV7-9; CDR3nt: TGTGCCAGCAGCTTAGCAAAAGGGGGGGCCAATGAGCAGTTCTTC; CDR3aa: CASSLAKGGANEQFF
abundance: -; d_gene: TRBD2; j_gene: TRBJ2-2; v_gene: TRBV4-2; CDR3nt: TGTGCCAGCAGCCAAGGGATTCTAGCGGGAGGGGACACCGGGGAGCTGTTTTTT; CDR3aa: CASSQGILAGGDTGELFF
abundance: -; d_gene: TRBD1; j_gene: TRBJ2-7; v_gene: TRBV7-2; CDR3nt: TGTGCCAGCAGCTTAGCTACAGGGGCTCCCACCTACGAGCAGTACTTC; CDR3aa: CASSLATGAPTYEQYF
abundance: -; d_gene: TRBD1; j_gene: TRBJ1-1; v_gene: TRBV19; CDR3nt: TGTGCCAGTAGGCGCGACAGGGGGAACACTGAAGCTTTCTTT; CDR3aa: CASRRDRGNTEAFF
abundance: -; d_gene: TRBD1; j_gene: TRBJ1-5; v_gene: TRBV27; CDR3nt: TGTGCCAGCAGTTTATCCACGGGACAGGGGGTAGGGCCCCAGCATTTT; CDR3aa: CASSLSTGQGVGPQHF
abundance: -; d_gene: -; j_gene: TRBJ2-1; v_gene: TRBV4-3; CDR3nt: TGCGCCAGCAGCCAAGCCCCCCCGAGCTCCTACAATGAGCAGTTCTTC; CDR3aa: CASSQAPPSSYNEQFF
abundance: -; d_gene: TRBD1; j_gene: TRBJ1-4; v_gene: TRBV19; CDR3nt: TGTGCCTGTGGAGACAGGGTAGATGAAAAACTGTTTTTT; CDR3aa: CACGDRVDEKLFF
abundance: -; d_gene: -; j_gene: TRBJ1-2; v_gene: TRBV14; CDR3nt: TGTGCCAGCAGCCAAGGTTGGTGGTCCGCACAGGCCCCGAACTATGGCTACACCTTC; CDR3aa: CASSQGWWSAQAPNYGYTF
abundance: -; d_gene: -; j_gene: TRBJ1-4; v_gene: TRBV28; CDR3nt: TGTGCCAGCAGTTGGACAGCAACTAATGAAAAACTGTTTTTT; CDR3aa: CASSWTATNEKLFF
abundance: -; d_gene: TRBD1; j_gene: TRBJ2-2; v_gene: TRBV7-9; CDR3nt: TGTGCCAGCAGCTTGGACAGGGGGACCGGGGAGCTGTTTTTT; CDR3aa: CASSLDRGTGELFF
abundance: -; d_gene: -; j_gene: TRBJ1-1; v_gene: TRBV19; CDR3nt: TGTGCCAGTAGTTACCCCAGGGGTGAACGCACTGAAGCTTTCTTT; CDR3aa: CASSYPRGERTEAFF
abundance: -; d_gene: -; j_gene: TRBJ2-6; v_gene: TRBV18; CDR3nt: TGTGCCAGCTCCGACAAGCTGACTGGGGCCAACGTCCTGACTTTC; CDR3aa: CASSDKLTGANVLTF
abundance: -; d_gene: TRBD1; j_gene: TRBJ1-2; v_gene: TRBV18; CDR3nt: TGTGCCAGCTCTCGCACAGGGGGCGACTATGGCTACACCTTC; CDR3aa: CASSRTGGDYGYTF
abundance: -; d_gene: -; j_gene: TRBJ2-4; v_gene: TRBV30; CDR3nt: TGTGCCTGGAGTGGGGGGGGCCTCTCCCTAGCCAAAAACATTCAGTACTTC; CDR3aa: CAWSGGGLSLAKNIQYF
abundance: -; d_gene: TRBD1; j_gene: TRBJ1-6; v_gene: TRBV28; CDR3nt: TGTGCCAGCAGTCCCGGACAGGGGGCCGCTTCACCCCTCCACTTT; CDR3aa: CASSPGQGAASPLHF
abundance: few; d_gene: TRBD1; j_gene: TRBJ1-2; v_gene: TRBV9; CDR3nt: TGTGCCAGCAGAATGACAGGGGTTAGCTATGGCTACACCTTC; CDR3aa: CASRMTGVSYGYTF
abundance: once; d_gene: TRBD2; j_gene: TRBJ2-3; v_gene: TRBV9; CDR3nt: TGTGCCAGCAGTGCCCGGTCTAGCGGGGGGGTGATTACCCTCACAGATACGCAGTATTTT; CDR3aa: CASSARSSGGVITLTDTQYF